The rows below give T cell receptor beta chains drawn from one sample of a study of cytomegalovirus exposure and HLA in healthy donors. TCRdb keeps only in-frame clones here, not all; method: immunoSEQ multiplex PCR. The sample lists roughly 170,000 clones; around three quarters were seen once. Source material: PBMCs. The receptors here all came from a boy aged 5 to 17 in good health and CMV-seronegative. The CDR3 runs from the conserved cysteine through the conserved F or W.

V gene	J gene	CDR3 protein
TRBV11-1	TRBJ1-2	CASSEGENYGYTF
TRBV6-1	TRBJ1-2	CASNENRLNYGYTF
TRBV7-6	TRBJ2-7	CASSSDSTEQYF
TRBV14	TRBJ1-2	CASSSSNTGIYGYTF
TRBV27	TRBJ1-2	CASSSPGQGNYGYTF
TRBV7-2	TRBJ1-2	CASSLEVRGYGYTF
TRBV19	TRBJ1-5	CASSTIGGNQPQHF
TRBV14	TRBJ2-7	CASSQVTGHYEQYF
TRBV29-1	TRBJ1-1	CSVAQQNTEAFF
TRBV14	TRBJ2-1	CASSLRHGSYNEQFF
TRBV7-6	TRBJ1-1	CASSVGQGRGDTEAFF
TRBV7-9	TRBJ2-1	CASSLGLAGPRNEQFF
TRBV18	TRBJ2-7	CASSPPGLAGYNEQYF
TRBV28	TRBJ1-2	CASSFLTHGGDYGYTF
TRBV7-2	TRBJ1-2	CASSPGQSFHGYTF
TRBV19	TRBJ2-1	CASSKGGTSGIYEQFF
TRBV5-6	TRBJ2-2	CASTRTSGRAGGTGELFF
TRBV29-1	TRBJ1-1	CSVWGGSKGNTEAFF
TRBV30	TRBJ2-2	CAWSRMLAGTTNRNTGELFF
TRBV7-3	TRBJ1-3	CASSLSAGNSGNTIYF
TRBV19	TRBJ2-3	CASRPGRGGEADTQYF
TRBV7-2	TRBJ1-2	CASSGGQGNYGYTF
TRBV6-1	TRBJ2-7	CASTAGAYKPYEQYF
TRBV7-2	TRBJ2-7	CASVRGGDPYEQYF
TRBV19	TRBJ1-6	CASSIVRIDRVNGDSPLHF
TRBV18	TRBJ1-5	CASSRGQGNQPQHF
TRBV5-1	TRBJ2-1	CASNPIIAGAHNEQFF
TRBV19	TRBJ1-3	CASSTRSGNTIYF
TRBV12-5	TRBJ2-7	CASGLVLGLAGGQSVREQYF
TRBV11-1	TRBJ1-1	CASSGQQGLFTEAFF
TRBV7-2	TRBJ2-3	CASSLVSGTSGGNTQYF
TRBV5-5	TRBJ2-7	CASSPKTTGYEQYF
TRBV14	TRBJ2-5	CASSQEGRGQETQYF
TRBV19	TRBJ1-3	CASSILGNTIYF
TRBV28	TRBJ1-6	CASSSVAVFNSPLHF
TRBV18	TRBJ2-1	CASSINEQFF
TRBV28	TRBJ2-5	CASSIRTAQETQYF
TRBV19	TRBJ1-5	CASSGWGGTGQPQHF
TRBV25-1	TRBJ2-7	CASSEWSGRGGYEQYF
TRBV7-9	TRBJ2-2	CSSSSRQGGTGELFF
TRBV10-3	TRBJ1-1	CAISAPGTPEAFF
TRBV5-4	TRBJ2-3	CASSWIAGGPTDTQYF
TRBV27	TRBJ1-4	CASRSDGGRKNEKLFF
TRBV5-8	TRBJ1-1	CASSWGGMGNTEAFF
TRBV5-4	TRBJ1-4	CASSGGQISNEKLFF
TRBV30	TRBJ1-6	CAWSSSSYNSPLHF
TRBV28	TRBJ2-7	CASSSGQGYEQYF
TRBV7-3	TRBJ1-4	CASSPGTPRVFF
TRBV18	TRBJ1-2	CASSQTDRENYGYTF
TRBV5-6	TRBJ2-1	CASSWTRPNEQFF
TRBV5-1	TRBJ2-7	CASSPDRSHEQYF
TRBV5-6	TRBJ1-3	CASSLERQGGGNTIYF
TRBV7-6	TRBJ2-3	CASSFLLAGGTDTQYF
TRBV19	TRBJ2-3	CASSLGTSGRADTQYF
TRBV9	TRBJ2-1	CASSRTIVSSNEQFF
TRBV7-9	TRBJ2-7	CASSTRQKTYEQYF
TRBV19	TRBJ2-5	CASNGQGQETQYF